Below, 17 T cell receptor beta chains from the same sample are listed, as sequenced in a study of T cell repertoires in cytomegalovirus infection. A single record per CDR3 protein comes from TCRdb applying MiXCR to the reads. The sample lists around 330,000 distinct CDR3 sequences, roughly 17% seen once, with approximately 12% in the top ten. Material: PBMCs. These TCRs come from a human donor in good health (CMV status not recorded). Some clones in this sample may be carry-over from other donors' samples.

This clonotype came up many times. The chain carries TRBV7-2 and TRBJ2-3; 13 bases map to TRBD2. This CDR3 region has 16 residues. Germline CDR1 SGHTA, CDR2 FQGNSA. The trim removed 5 bases at V and 4 bases at J, leaving 6 bases unmatched. This chain's CDR3 is CASSPGLAGSADTQYF. CDR3 sequence (DNA): TGTGCCAGCAGCCCGGGACTAGCGGGGTCGGCAGATACGCAGTATTTT.

The chain links TRBV7-2 to TRBJ2-2; 7 bases are shared with TRBD2. Germline lookup yields CDR1 SGHTA and CDR2 FQGNSA. This CDR3 is built from 11 residues. V dropped 5 bases and J dropped 14; count of bases not matched to a gene: 5. CDR3 amino acids: CASSLGLDLFF. CDR3 bases: TGTGCCAGCAGCCTTGGACTAGATCTGTTTTTT. The full variable domain, completed using reference TRBV7-2 and TRBJ2-2, is GAGVSQSPSNKVTEKGKDVELRCDPISGHTALYWYRQSLGQGLEFLIYFQGNSAPDKSGLPSDRFSAERTGGSVSTLTIQRTQQEDSAVYLCASSLGLDLFFGEGSRLTVL.

This chain links TRBV7-9 with TRBJ1-5, with a tentative D call TRBD1 (6 bases). The CDR3 is 15 residues long. Trimming left V 1 base short and J 6 bases short, with 13 bases between. CDR1 and CDR2 from the germline V gene are SEHNR and FQNEAQ (reference sequence). CDR3 sequence (DNA): TGTGCCAGCAGCTTAGATGGGGGGGCAGGTCAGCCCCAGCATTTT. Its protein product is CASSLDGGAGQPQHF.

V is TRBV5-5 and J is TRBJ2-1; D not resolved. The CDR3 is 13 residues long. The germline gives CDR1 SGHKS, CDR2 YYEKEE (reference sequence). V was pared by 1 base and J by 3 bases, with 5 bases between. CDR3 in amino acids: CASSLSDYNEQFF. CDR3 nucleotide sequence: TGTGCCAGCAGCTTGAGTGACTACAATGAGCAGTTCTTC.

This clonotype was counted a few times. The chain uses TRBV5-6 and TRBJ2-7; D is perhaps TRBD1 (6 bases). There are 12 residues in the CDR3. V was clipped by 3 bases and J by 7 bases, with 11 bases between them. Germline values: CDR1 SGHDT, CDR2 YYEEEE. The CDR3 is CASSWGTSEQYF. The CDR3 coding sequence is TGTGCCAGCAGCTGGGGGACATCGGAGCAGTACTTC.

This clonotype has more than one count but fewer than ten. The V gene is TRBV4-2, the J gene TRBJ2-7; no clear D. V was cut by 0 bases and J by 2 bases, with 14 bases left in between. Germline assignment: CDR1 LGHNA and CDR2 YNFKEQ. This CDR3 comprises 16 residues. The CDR3 spells CASSQDISGLAYEQYF. The CDR3 bases are TGTGCCAGCAGCCAAGATATTTCTGGCCTAGCCTACGAGCAGTACTTC.

This clonotype was counted many times. The CDR3 here is CASSYLQGGETQYF. The CDR3 nucleotides are TGTGCCAGCAGTTACCTTCAGGGCGGGGAGACCCAGTACTTC. The genes are TRBV6-5 and TRBJ2-5; TRBD1 or TRBD2 may be the D gene (5 bases each). Germline-derived CDR1 and CDR2 are MNHEY and SVGAGI. This CDR3 comprises 14 residues. V was clipped by 2 bases and J by 5 bases, with 12 bases between them.

The CDR3 DNA sequence: TGTGCCAGCAGCCCTTCGACAGGGGGGTCCTATGGCTACACCTTC. It yields the protein CASSPSTGGSYGYTF. This rearrangement joins TRBV12-3 or TRBV12-4 to TRBJ1-2, with 9 bases aligning to TRBD1. The CDR3 totals 15 residues. V was pared by 6 bases and J by 4 bases, with 9 bases of the junction left unmatched.

The chain uses TRBV10-3 and TRBJ1-5; D remains ambiguous. V dropped 2 bases and J dropped 1 base, with 3 bases sitting between them. Germline V lookup: CDR1 ENHRY, CDR2 SYGVKD. This CDR3 is built from 13 residues. The CDR3 here is CAISEQSNQPQHF. The CDR3, as DNA: TGTGCCATCAGTGAGCAGAGCAATCAGCCCCAGCATTTT.

The CDR3 region is CASSEVAWEQYF. The CDR3, as DNA: TGTGCCAGCAGTGAAGTTGCTTGGGAGCAGTACTTC. V usage is TRBV6-1 and J usage is TRBJ2-7, with D unresolved. V gave up 1 base and J gave up 7 bases, with 8 bases separating them. The CDR3 totals 12 residues. Looked up from germline, CDR1 is MNHNS and CDR2 is SASEGT.

The chain recombines TRBV23-1 with TRBJ2-7, with D maybe TRBD2 (5 bases). TRBV23-1 is identified as an open reading frame with a role that is uncertain. There are 19 residues in the CDR3. V dropped 4 bases and J dropped 1 base, with 26 bases sitting between them. CDR3 sequence reads: CASSPPPLGCGSMSYEQYF. CDR3 nucleotides: TGCGCCAGCAGTCCCCCCCCGTTGGGTTGCGGGTCGATGTCCTACGAGCAGTACTTC.

Ten or more counts support this clonotype. J is TRBJ2-6 and V is TRBV7-3; a weak D match, TRBD2 (6 bases). Germline V lookup: CDR1 SGHTA, CDR2 FQGTGA. This CDR3 has 17 amino acids. With 3 bases removed from V and 0 bases from J, the gap between germline ends came to 12 bases. The CDR3 nucleotides are TGTGCCAGCAGCTTGCGGGGCAGCAGCTCTGGGGCCAACGTCCTGACTTTC. Translated: CASSLRGSSSGANVLTF.

There are many counts of this clonotype. Here the CDR3 DNA reads TGCGCCAGCAGCCAAGATAGAAGGGACATGGACACTGAAGCTTTCTTT. Amino acids: CASSQDRRDMDTEAFF. V and J are TRBV4-3 and TRBJ1-1; D is possibly TRBD1 (6 bases). CDR3 length: 16 residues. The ends were cut back, 0 bases at V and 3 bases at J, with 14 bases in the middle. Germline V lookup: CDR1 LGHNA, CDR2 YSLEER.

This clonotype has at least ten counts. This chain connects TRBV6-1 to TRBJ2-1; weak D call: TRBD2 (5 bases). The CDR3 is made up of 13 amino acids. The V end was cut by 5 bases, the J end by 4 bases, with 9 bases between. Germline V CDR1 and CDR2: MNHNS, SASEGT. The CDR3 region is CASSPDYYNEQFF. The CDR3 DNA follows: TGTGCCAGCAGTCCCGACTATTACAATGAGCAGTTCTTC.

The table lists this clonotype with many counts. The gene calls are TRBV6-1 and TRBJ2-1; D may correspond to TRBD1 or TRBD2 (5 bases each). The CDR3 is 15 amino acids. The V end lost 10 bases, the J end lost 2 bases, and 18 bases lay between the germline ends. CDR1 and CDR2 from the germline V gene are MNHNS and SASEGT. The CDR3 DNA sequence: TGTGCCACCAGACTGCTGAGGGGAGCCTACAATGAGCAGTTCTTC. Translating it yields CATRLLRGAYNEQFF.

In this sample, this clonotype turned up a few times. The chain has TRBV7-2 and TRBJ2-3; 11 bases line up with TRBD2. CDR1 is SGHTA and CDR2 is FQGNSA in the germline V gene. V lost 6 bases, J lost 3 bases, and 2 bases stayed unmatched. The CDR3 loop spans 14 amino acids. In nucleotides, the CDR3 is TGTGCCAGCAGGCGGACTAGCGGGACAGATACGCAGTATTTT. This gives the protein CASRRTSGTDTQYF.

This sequence joins TRBV2 and TRBJ1-6; D gene uncertain. Germline CDR1 SNHLY, CDR2 FYNNEI. The CDR3 extends over 15 amino acids. V shed 1 base and J shed 9 bases, with 13 bases lying between them. DNA for the CDR3: TGTGCCAGCAGTGAAGTGGGGAACAGTATTTCACCCCTCCACTTT. Translated: CASSEVGNSISPLHF.